This passage covers 24 T cell receptor beta chains from one sample sequenced in a study of T cell responses to AZD1222 COVID-19 vaccine. This table comes from immunoSEQ multiplex PCR, and its TCRdb copy is limited to in-frame clones, with some not included. The table has 90,000 to 120,000 clones, roughly 86% seen once. The sample in question was peripheral blood, obtained 28 days after the second dose of the MenACWY control vaccine. The receptors here all came from an adult who received the MenACWY meningococcal vaccine as a control.

Only one count was recorded for this clone. The rearrangement joins TRBV5-1 to TRBJ2-6; no clear D. Trimming shortened V by 0 bases and J by 0 bases, and 4 bases separated the two germline ends. Germline V gene sequence: CDR1 SGHRS, CDR2 YFSETQ. The CDR3 consists of 15 residues. CDR3 loop: CASSLGRSGANVLTF. DNA for the CDR3: TGCGCCAGCAGCTTGGGGCGCTCTGGGGCCAACGTCCTGACTTTC.

This rearrangement joins TRBV7-2 to TRBJ2-5; TRBD2 might be the D (6 bases). The CDR3 has 15 residues. Germline V gene sequence: CDR1 SGHTA, CDR2 FQGNSA. Deletions cut 5 bases from V and 5 bases from J, with 18 bases between. The CDR3 DNA reads TGTGCCAGCAGCCCTCGTGGGGCGGGGTTGGAGACCCAGTACTTC. Translation gives CASSPRGAGLETQYF.

This clone was seen a handful of times. CDR3 nucleotide sequence: TGTGCCAGCAGCCTTTGGACTAGCGGGGGGATTACAGATACGCAGTATTTT. Translation gives CASSLWTSGGITDTQYF. The chain has TRBV13 and TRBJ2-3, with 14 bases identical to TRBD2. The germline V gene has CDR1 PRHDT and CDR2 FYEKMQ (reference sequence). Trimming at V came to 5 bases and at J to 3 bases, leaving 7 bases not matched to a gene. The CDR3 runs to 17 residues.

The CDR3 here is CASSQEGLGVLSTGELFF. Written as DNA, the CDR3 is TGTGCCAGCAGCCAAGAGGGACTGGGTGTCCTGTCCACCGGGGAGCTGTTTTTT. The chain couples TRBV4-2 to TRBJ2-2; the D gene is possibly TRBD2 (6 bases). Trimming took 0 bases from V and 4 from J, leaving 18 bases between them. The germline CDR1 and CDR2 sequences are LGHNA and YNFKEQ. This CDR3 is built from 18 residues.

V and J are TRBV2 and TRBJ1-1; possibly TRBD1 for D (5 bases). Looked up from germline, CDR1 is SNHLY and CDR2 is FYNNEI. CDR3 length: 14 residues. V was clipped by 5 bases and J by 6 bases, with 16 bases between them. The CDR3 bases are TGTGCCAGCAGTACCCAGGGAGGGAGGGCTGAAGCTTTCTTT. This translates into CASSTQGGRAEAFF.

V gene TRBV6-5 combines with J gene TRBJ2-7; 7 bases map to TRBD1. Trimming removed 5 bases from V and 4 bases from J; junction bases left unmatched: 11. Germline V gives CDR1 MNHEY, CDR2 SVGAGI. The CDR3 contains 15 residues. CDR3 loop: CASSPQGQAVYEQYF. The CDR3 DNA reads TGTGCCAGCAGTCCACAGGGGCAAGCGGTGTACGAGCAGTACTTC.

The chain joins TRBV3-1 (or the pseudogene TRBV3-2) to TRBJ1-2; D may be TRBD1 (5 bases). The V gene's germline CDR1 is LGHDT and CDR2 YNNKEL (reference sequence). The CDR3 is made up of 14 amino acids. V gave up 4 bases and J gave up 6 bases, with 15 bases separating them. CDR3 bases: TGTGCCAGCAGCCGGGGACCCGGGGGGGATGGCTACACCTTC. It encodes CASSRGPGGDGYTF.

This rearrangement joins TRBV5-5 to TRBJ1-2; TRBD1 aligns across 10 bases. V was clipped by 0 bases and J by 0 bases; unmatched bases: 2. CDR1 SGHKS and CDR2 YYEKEE come from the germline V gene (reference sequence). The CDR3 has 16 amino acids. The CDR3 reads CASSLGDRGTNYGYTF. The CDR3 DNA sequence: TGTGCCAGCAGCTTGGGGGACAGGGGTACTAACTATGGCTACACCTTC.

The chain combines TRBV5-4 with TRBJ1-2; D remains unclear. Trimming pared 5 bases from V and 5 bases from J, leaving 10 bases between. Germline assignment: CDR1 SGHNT and CDR2 YYREEE (reference sequence). This CDR3 spans 12 amino acids. For the CDR3, the DNA is TGTGCCAGCAGTTCCGACGGATATGGCTACACCTTC. Translating it yields CASSSDGYGYTF.

The chain recombines TRBV5-1 with TRBJ1-4, with no clear D. The V gene lost 1 base and the J gene lost 8 bases, with 12 bases spanning the gap. CDR1 is SGHRS and CDR2 is YFSETQ in the germline V gene. The CDR3 consists of 14 residues. The CDR3 is CASSLTPGREKLFF. The CDR3 DNA reads as TGCGCCAGCAGCTTGACGCCAGGACGGGAAAAACTGTTTTTT.

The rearrangement joins TRBV2 to TRBJ2-5, with D tentatively TRBD2 (6 bases). The V gene lost 10 bases and the J gene lost 5 bases, with 11 bases spanning the gap. The germline V gene has CDR1 SNHLY and CDR2 FYNNEI. There are 11 residues in the CDR3. For the CDR3, the DNA is TGTGCCACGGGACTGTGGGAGACCCAGTACTTC. Translating it yields CATGLWETQYF.

The rearrangement joins TRBV2 to TRBJ1-3; D remains ambiguous. The V end was cut by 6 bases, the J end by 4 bases, with 13 bases between. CDR1 SNHLY and CDR2 FYNNEI come from the germline V gene. The CDR3 sequence is 14 residues long. The CDR3 DNA reads TGTGCCAGCAGCTCAAACTTGGGCGGAAACACCATATATTTT. It specifies CASSSNLGGNTIYF.

The V call is TRBV4-3, the J call TRBJ1-1; D remains unclear. The CDR3 runs 14 residues. CDR1 is LGHNA and CDR2 is YSLEER in the germline V gene. Trimming pared 0 bases from V and 6 bases from J, leaving 11 bases between. The CDR3: CASSQDEESPEAFF. CDR3 nucleotides: TGCGCCAGCAGCCAAGATGAGGAGTCCCCTGAAGCTTTCTTT.

The chain links TRBV11-3 to TRBJ2-7, with 9 bases aligning to TRBD1. The germline V gene has CDR1 SGHNT and CDR2 YENEEA. The junction had 7 bases not matched to a gene; V was cut back by 4 bases and J by 9 bases. This CDR3 spans 13 amino acids. The CDR3 DNA reads as TGTGCCAGCAGCTCCCGCGAGGGACAGGGGCAGTACTTC. Translated: CASSSREGQGQYF.

V usage is TRBV7-8 and J usage is TRBJ2-7; 7 bases are a match to TRBD1. The CDR3 spans 11 residues. Losses at the gene ends were 5 bases for V and 7 bases for J; bases not matched to a gene: 2. Germline CDR1 SGHVS, CDR2 FQNEAQ. The DNA for the CDR3 is TGTGCCAGCAGCCTCAGGGGGGAGCAGTACTTC. Translating it yields CASSLRGEQYF.

Regarding this clone: An end of the junction does not agree with germline; a read error may underlie this. This specimen includes other DNA sequences encoding the same CDR3. The chain has TRBV7-2 and TRBJ1-5; no reliable D call. Germline loops: CDR1 SGHTA, CDR2 FQGNSA. The CDR3 covers 13 residues. This CDR3 reads CASSLERDQPQHF. DNA of the CDR3: TGTGCCAGCAGTTTAGAGAGGGATCAGCCCCAGCATTTT.

The rearrangement links TRBV4-3 to TRBJ2-7; TRBD1 aligns across 10 bases. The CDR3 extends over 13 amino acids. V shed 3 bases, J shed 6 bases, and the junction held 2 bases outside the gene matches. Germline CDR1 LGHNA, CDR2 YSLEER. The CDR3 DNA follows: TGCGCCAGCAGCCAGGACAGGGGGTCCGAGCAGTACTTC. This gives the protein CASSQDRGSEQYF.

The V gene is TRBV28, the J gene TRBJ2-7; no firm D call. CDR1 is MDHEN, CDR2 SYDVKM, per germline. The CDR3 totals 11 residues. Deletions cut 6 bases from V and 7 bases from J, with 10 bases between. For the CDR3, the DNA is TGTGCCAGCAGGTACCGTGATGAGCAGTACTTC. Translated, it gives CASRYRDEQYF.

The chain combines TRBV5-6 with TRBJ1-5; D remains unclear. The CDR3 is made up of 14 amino acids. Trimming removed 3 bases from V and 7 bases from J, with 14 bases in between. Germline CDR1 reads SGHDT; CDR2 reads YYEEEE. The CDR3 bases are TGTGCCAGCAGCTCCTACACGATTGAGCAGCCCCAGCATTTT. Its translation: CASSSYTIEQPQHF.

The chain carries TRBV3-1 (or the pseudogene TRBV3-2) and TRBJ1-5; no definite D call. Germline CDR1 and CDR2: LGHDT and YNNKEL (reference sequence). The CDR3 covers 12 residues. V lost 4 bases and J lost 3, with 4 bases in between. CDR3 nucleotides: TGTGCCAGCAGCCTTAACAATCAGCCCCAGCATTTT. It codes for CASSLNNQPQHF.

This chain joins TRBV7-9 and TRBJ1-5; D ambiguous. Trimming removed 5 bases at V and 3 bases at J, with 8 bases between. This CDR3 is 13 amino acids long. The germline CDR1 and CDR2 sequences are SEHNR and FQNEAQ (reference sequence). The CDR3 region has the DNA TGTGCCAGCAGCCAGGTCGACAATCAGCCCCAGCATTTT. Amino acid sequence: CASSQVDNQPQHF.

This clone was seen a few times. This chain connects TRBV6-2 or TRBV6-3 to TRBJ2-2; the match to TRBD1 covers 7 bases. The CDR3 runs 15 residues. Germline lookup yields CDR1 MNHEY and CDR2 SVGEGT. Germline trimming cut 6 bases from V and 3 bases from J; bases unmatched to any gene: 7. The CDR3 region is CASSRFTGDTGELFF. The DNA for the CDR3 is TGTGCCAGCAGCCGATTCACAGGGGACACCGGGGAGCTGTTTTTT.

The rearrangement joins TRBV5-1 to TRBJ2-7; a possible D gene is TRBD2 (6 bases). The germline V and J ends were trimmed by 4 bases and 4 bases, with 15 bases remaining between them. Looked up from germline, CDR1 is SGHRS and CDR2 is YFSETQ. This CDR3 is built from 14 residues. CDR3 amino acids: CASSRGGRDYEQYF. CDR3 DNA: TGCGCCAGCAGCAGGGGAGGCCGAGATTACGAGCAGTACTTC.

The chain combines TRBV28 with TRBJ2-5; 14 nucleotides line up with TRBD2. Germline lookup yields CDR1 MDHEN and CDR2 SYDVKM. Trimming at V came to 4 bases and at J to 0 bases, leaving 7 bases not matched to a gene. The CDR3 length is 18 residues. The CDR3 DNA sequence: TGTGCCAGCAGTTACCCCGGGACTAGCGGGAGCAACCAAGAGACCCAGTACTTC. It specifies CASSYPGTSGSNQETQYF.